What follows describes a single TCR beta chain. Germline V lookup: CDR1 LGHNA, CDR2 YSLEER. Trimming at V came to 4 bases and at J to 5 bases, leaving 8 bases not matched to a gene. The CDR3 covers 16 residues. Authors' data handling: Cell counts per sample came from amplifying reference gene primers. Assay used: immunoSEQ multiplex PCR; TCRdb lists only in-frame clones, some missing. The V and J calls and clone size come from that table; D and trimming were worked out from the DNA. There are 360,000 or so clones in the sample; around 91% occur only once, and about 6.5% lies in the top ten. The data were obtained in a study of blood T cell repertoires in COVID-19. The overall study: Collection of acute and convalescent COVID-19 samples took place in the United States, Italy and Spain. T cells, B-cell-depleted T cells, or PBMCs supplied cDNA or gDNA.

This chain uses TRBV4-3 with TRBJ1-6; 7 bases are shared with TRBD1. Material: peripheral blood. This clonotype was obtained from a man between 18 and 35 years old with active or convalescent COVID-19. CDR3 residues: CASSPYRGPDNSPLHF. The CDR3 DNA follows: TGCGCCAGCAGCCCGTACAGGGGCCCGGATAATTCACCCCTCCACTTT.